The rows below give T cell receptor beta chains drawn from one sample of a study of Graves' ophthalmopathy and Graves' hyperthyroidism. From the multiplex PCR reads, TCRdb called clonotypes with MiXCR, one entry per CDR3 protein. The repertoire consists of 400,000 to 500,000 distinct CDR3 sequences, with approximately 21% occurring once and the leading ten covering 2.5% to 3.5%. What was sequenced was peripheral blood. All receptors come from a young woman with stable Graves' hyperthyroidism. CDR3s include the opening cysteine and the closing phenylalanine or tryptophan. Fields, in order: J gene, clone size, D gene, V gene, CDR3 DNA, CDR3 protein. D genes are given only for firm matches. Clone size is given for some rows only: seen once, a few or many times, or a class if the clone is expanded.

>TRBJ2-3|few|TRBD2|TRBV7-8
TGTGCCAGCAGCTTTGGGGCGGGAGGGGGCCCAGATACGCAGTATTTT
CASSFGAGGGPDTQYF
>TRBJ1-1|many|NA|TRBV29-1
TGCAGCGTTGAAGATGGGCAGGTGAACACTGAAGCTTTCTTT
CSVEDGQVNTEAFF
>TRBJ2-5|many|NA|TRBV30
TGTGCCTGGAGTGTGCGGACTCCGGCGGAGGAGACCCAGTACTTC
CAWSVRTPAEETQYF
>TRBJ1-1|NA|NA|TRBV6-1
TGTGCCAGCAGTGAATGGAAGGGGAACACTGAAGCTTTCTTT
CASSEWKGNTEAFF
>TRBJ1-2|NA|TRBD1|TRBV30
TGTGCCTGGACCCCCGGACAGGGGATCCCCTGGGGCTACACCTTC
CAWTPGQGIPWGYTF
>TRBJ1-5|NA|NA|TRBV19
TGTGCCAGTAGTATAGACGGAGCTTATAGCAATCAGCCCCAGCATTTT
CASSIDGAYSNQPQHF
>TRBJ1-5|many|NA|TRBV25-1
TGTGCCAGCAGTCCCCGCGCCGGCAATCAGCCCCAGCATTTT
CASSPRAGNQPQHF
>TRBJ2-7|NA|NA|TRBV15
TGTGCCACCAGCCCACGGGACTCCTACGAGCAGTACTTC
CATSPRDSYEQYF
>TRBJ2-7|many|TRBD1|TRBV19
TGTGCCACTGAGGACAGGCTCTCCTACGAGCAGTACTTC
CATEDRLSYEQYF
>TRBJ2-1|NA|TRBD2|TRBV27
TGTGCCAGCAGCCCCCTTCTAGCGGGAGGCACCTACAATGAGCAGTTCTTC
CASSPLLAGGTYNEQFF
>TRBJ1-1|NA|NA|TRBV6-5
TGTGCCAGCAGTTACGCGCAGGGGAACGATGAAGCTTTCTTT
CASSYAQGNDEAFF
>TRBJ2-7|NA|NA|TRBV27
TGTGCCAGCAGTTTGGTAGGGGGGAGGATCGAGCAGTACTTC
CASSLVGGRIEQYF
>TRBJ1-1|few|TRBD1|TRBV3-1
TGTGCCAGCAGCCTCAGACAGGGAGCGAACACTGAAGCTTTCTTT
CASSLRQGANTEAFF
>TRBJ2-5|many|TRBD1|TRBV25-1
TGTGCCAGCAGTCAGCCCCGACAGGGAACTGGGCAAGAGACCCAGTACTTC
CASSQPRQGTGQETQYF
>TRBJ2-5|many|TRBD2|TRBV25-1
TGTGCCAGCACGGGATCCGGGACTAGCGCCCAAGAGACCCAGTACTTC
CASTGSGTSAQETQYF
>TRBJ1-2|NA|TRBD1|TRBV15
TGTGCCTCCAGCAGGGGGGACGGCAACTATGGCTACACCTTC
CASSRGDGNYGYTF
>TRBJ2-5|NA|TRBD2|TRBV6-5
TGTGCCAGCAGTTCGATGGGACTAGCATCGGAGACCCAGTACTTC
CASSSMGLASETQYF
>TRBJ1-1|NA|NA|TRBV19
TGTGCCAGTAGTCCCCGAGGACATTACCAGGAGGCTTTCTTT
CASSPRGHYQEAFF
>TRBJ1-5|many|NA|TRBV6-5
TGTGCCAGCAGTTACTCTGGGGCTCAGCCCCAGCATTTT
CASSYSGAQPQHF
>TRBJ1-2|NA|TRBD1|TRBV6-1
TGTGCCAGCAGCCAGACAGGGAATGGCTACACCTTC
CASSQTGNGYTF
>TRBJ1-1|NA|NA|TRBV30
TGTGCCTGGATAGCCATCAACACTGAAGCTTTCTTT
CAWIAINTEAFF
>TRBJ2-3|NA|NA|TRBV11-1
TGTGCCAGCAGCACTCCGGGACAAATCACAGATACGCAGTATTTT
CASSTPGQITDTQYF
>TRBJ2-7|few|NA|TRBV4-1
TGCGCCAGCAGCCCCAACACGGCCTACGAGCAGTACTTC
CASSPNTAYEQYF